This T cell receptor beta chain was retrieved from a study of blood T cell repertoires in COVID-19. As for the study in general: Donors in the United States, Italy and Spain gave samples during acute or convalescent COVID-19. PBMCs, B-cell-depleted T cells, or T cells provided the cDNA or gDNA that made up the material.

V was clipped by 0 bases and J by 5 bases, with 14 bases between them. Germline loops: CDR1 SGDLS, CDR2 YYNGEE. The CDR3 has 15 residues. Study processing details: By means of reference gene primer amplification, nucleated cell counts were estimated. Profiling relied on immunoSEQ multiplex PCR, and the TCRdb table lists in-frame clones only, not all of them. That table gives V, J and clone size, and the DNA gave D and trimming. This repertoire shows about 200,000 clones, 80% found once; its top ten account for around 5.4%. V and J are TRBV9 and TRBJ2-5; D is perhaps TRBD1 (5 bases). The sequence derives from a human donor in a cohort sampled during active COVID-19. The specimen was peripheral blood. The CDR3 coding sequence is TGTGCCAGCAGCGTAGAGGCCAGGGAATGGGAGACCCAGTACTTC. Amino acid sequence: CASSVEAREWETQYF.